This entry lists 23 T cell receptor beta chains sequenced from one sample in a study of blood T cell repertoires in COVID-19. Generated by immunoSEQ multiplex PCR, the TCRdb table keeps only in-frame clones and is missing some. The profile shows about 370,000 clones, approximately 93% of them singletons. Sequencing input: PBMCs or T cells enriched from blood (not recorded which). These receptors all stem from a woman aged 35 to 49 who had been exposed to COVID-19.

Concerning this clone itself: A much larger clone lies one base from this, so it may be a read error. Other DNA variants within this sample encode the same CDR3. The chain's CDR3 is CASSDSGGYNEQFF. The CDR3 nucleotides read TGTGCCAGCAGTGACTCGGGGGGTTACAATGAGCAGTTCTTC. V usage is TRBV6-4 and J usage is TRBJ2-1; tentatively, D is TRBD2 (6 bases). Trimming stripped 0 bases from V and 4 bases from J, with 7 bases between. The germline gives CDR1 MRHNA, CDR2 SNTAGT. There are 14 residues in the CDR3.

The chain recombines TRBV3-1 (or the pseudogene TRBV3-2) with TRBJ2-5, with TRBD1 identical over 7 bases. This CDR3 contains 14 residues. J gave up 7 bases and V 4 bases, and 9 bases lay outside the gene matches. Germline CDR1 and CDR2: LGHDT and YNNKEL (reference sequence). The DNA for the CDR3 is TGTGCCAGCAGCCCAAAGGGGGCCAAGAGGACCCAGTACTTC. Amino acids: CASSPKGAKRTQYF.

This chain links TRBV7-2 with TRBJ2-7; a possible D gene is TRBD1 (6 bases). V gave up 5 bases and J gave up 0 bases, with 14 bases separating them. From germline, CDR1 is SGHTA and CDR2 FQGNSA. The CDR3 length is 15 residues. CDR3 protein: CASSIRGGRSYEQYF. The CDR3, as DNA: TGTGCCAGCAGCATCAGGGGTGGGCGCTCCTACGAGCAGTACTTC.

The genes are TRBV14 and TRBJ1-2, with D perhaps matching TRBD1 (6 bases). CDR3 size: 17 residues. V shed 4 bases and J shed 2 bases, with 20 bases lying between them. Germline CDR1 and CDR2: SGHDN and FVKESK. Written as DNA, the CDR3 is TGTGCCAGCAGCCTAAGTGCAGGGGCCCATACCAACTATGGCTACACCTTC. This codes for CASSLSAGAHTNYGYTF.

The rearrangement joins TRBV12-3 or TRBV12-4 to TRBJ2-5; D is ambiguous. This CDR3 region has 11 residues. V was cut by 5 bases and J by 5 bases, with 6 bases left in between. The CDR3 nucleotides read TGTGCCAGCAGTATTAGCGAGACCCAGTACTTC. This encodes CASSISETQYF.

The genes are TRBV3-1 (or the pseudogene TRBV3-2) and TRBJ1-2, with D possibly being TRBD1 (6 bases). V gave up 1 base and J gave up 3 bases, with 12 bases separating them. The CDR3 has 15 residues. CDR1 and CDR2 from the germline V gene are LGHDT and YNNKEL (reference sequence). The CDR3 DNA sequence: TGTGCCAGCAGCCAAGGATTGGGGGCTTACTATGGCTACACCTTC. Translating gives CASSQGLGAYYGYTF.

The chain carries TRBV18 and TRBJ2-3, with D perhaps matching TRBD1 (5 bases). Germline lookup yields CDR1 KGHSH and CDR2 LQKENI. This CDR3 is built from 14 residues. The V end lost 4 bases, the J end lost 3 bases, and 11 bases lay between the germline ends. The CDR3 here is CASSLHAGTDTQYF. The CDR3 nucleotides are TGTGCCAGCTCACTTCATGCAGGGACAGATACGCAGTATTTT.

This sequence joins TRBV5-4 and TRBJ2-3; D is perhaps TRBD2 (6 bases). Germline loops: CDR1 SGHNT, CDR2 YYREEE (reference sequence). V was pared by 4 bases and J by 0 bases, with 12 bases between. This CDR3 has 15 residues. DNA for the CDR3: TGTGCCAGCAGCCACGCGGGGTTAAGCACAGATACGCAGTATTTT. Encoded protein: CASSHAGLSTDTQYF.

The CDR3 region is CASSLIGGDTQYF. The CDR3 region has the DNA TGTGCCAGCAGCTTAATTGGTGGCGATACGCAGTATTTT. The chain recombines TRBV7-2 with TRBJ2-3; D remains unclear. The CDR3 consists of 13 residues. The germline gives CDR1 SGHTA, CDR2 FQGNSA. V dropped 2 bases and J dropped 6 bases, with 9 bases sitting between them.

The chain links TRBV29-1 to TRBJ1-1; TRBD1 matches 9 bases. J was trimmed by 12 bases and V by 5 bases; bases with no gene match: 10. The CDR3 consists of 12 residues. The germline CDR1 and CDR2 sequences are SQVTM and ANQGSEA. CDR3 residues: CSVRTGGLGTFF. CDR3 nucleotide sequence: TGCAGCGTTCGCACAGGGGGCTTGGGAACTTTCTTT.

V usage is TRBV19 and J usage is TRBJ2-3, with D possibly being TRBD1 (6 bases). The germline V and J ends were trimmed by 5 bases and 1 base, with 10 bases remaining between them. Looked up from germline, CDR1 is LNHDA and CDR2 is SQIVND (reference sequence). The CDR3 sequence is 14 residues long. The CDR3 sequence: CASSEDRGTDTQYF. DNA of the CDR3: TGTGCCAGTAGTGAGGACAGAGGCACAGATACGCAGTATTTT.

The V and J genes are TRBV5-4 and TRBJ2-7, with 7 positions matching TRBD1. CDR3 length: 17 amino acids. In germline, CDR1 is SGHNT, CDR2 YYREEE (reference sequence). The trim removed 1 base at V and 4 bases at J, leaving 14 bases unmatched. DNA of the CDR3: TGTGCCAGCAGCTTGTCCCCTCGAGACAGGGTGGGGTACGAGCAGTACTTC. Translated: CASSLSPRDRVGYEQYF.

The rearrangement joins TRBV7-2 to TRBJ1-3, with D possibly matching TRBD1 (5 bases). Germline values: CDR1 SGHTA, CDR2 FQGNSA. There are 16 residues in the CDR3. Trimming shortened V by 2 bases and J by 0 bases, and 11 bases separated the two germline ends. Written as DNA, the CDR3 is TGTGCCAGCAGCTTAACTTCAGGGTTCTCTGGAAACACCATATATTTT. As protein: CASSLTSGFSGNTIYF.

The rearrangement links TRBV19 to TRBJ1-4; D gene ambiguous. The CDR3 has 15 residues. The V gene's germline CDR1 is LNHDA and CDR2 SQIVND (reference sequence). V lost 5 bases, J lost 1 base, and 11 bases lay in between. The CDR3 DNA sequence: TGTGCCAGTAGTTCCTACCTAAGAACTAATGAAAAACTGTTTTTT. This codes for CASSSYLRTNEKLFF.

The chain has TRBV7-9 and TRBJ1-2; 11 bases line up with TRBD1. CDR1 and CDR2 (germline): SEHNR, FQNEAQ (reference sequence). The V segment lost 4 bases and the J segment 6 bases; nucleotides outside the gene matches: 7. This CDR3 is 15 amino acids long. DNA of the CDR3: TGTGCCAGCAGCTCCGGACAGGGGGCGCCGAATGGCTACACCTTC. Translation gives CASSSGQGAPNGYTF.

The chain employs TRBV12-3 or TRBV12-4 and TRBJ2-7, with D uncertain. The CDR3 spans 13 residues. Deletions cut 3 bases from V and 2 bases from J, with 8 bases between. The CDR3 DNA is TGTGCCAGCAGTTTGGATAGCCCCTACGAGCAGTACTTC. This sequence encodes CASSLDSPYEQYF.

This clone appeared once. V gene TRBV2 combines with J gene TRBJ1-3; 11 positions agree with TRBD1. The CDR3 totals 17 residues. From germline, CDR1 is SNHLY and CDR2 FYNNEI. The V gene end was trimmed by 5 bases and the J gene end by 4 bases; junction bases not matched to a gene: 10. In DNA form, the CDR3 reads TGTGCCAGCAGTACCCCCCGGGACAGGGGGTTCGGAAACACCATATATTTT. The encoded protein is CASSTPRDRGFGNTIYF.

Points on this clone: Other DNA variants within this sample encode the same CDR3. This chain links TRBV5-1 with TRBJ1-4; no clear D. Trimming removed 4 bases at V and 2 bases at J, with 9 bases between. The CDR3 covers 14 residues. Germline values: CDR1 SGHRS, CDR2 YFSETQ. The CDR3 region has the DNA TGCGCCAGCAGCCCCTTGGCCACTAATGAAAAACTGTTTTTT. Amino acid sequence: CASSPLATNEKLFF.

This rearrangement joins TRBV30 to TRBJ1-4; the D gene is possibly TRBD1 (6 bases). CDR3 size: 13 residues. Trimming pared 5 bases from V and 8 bases from J, leaving 15 bases between. Germline V CDR1 and CDR2: GTSNPN, SVGIG (reference sequence). CDR3 residues: CAWGRGLGEKLFF. CDR3 in DNA: TGTGCCTGGGGCAGGGGATTAGGGGAAAAACTGTTTTTT.

This sequence joins TRBV25-1 and TRBJ2-5, with 8 nucleotides matching TRBD1. Unmatched junction bases numbered 11, after V lost 3 bases and J lost 2 bases. Germline CDR1 and CDR2: MGHDK and SYGVNS. This CDR3 is built from 17 residues. In nucleotides, the CDR3 is TGTGCCAGCAGTGATAGCAGCCAGGGGGCGGGACAAGAGACCCAGTACTTC. Translation gives CASSDSSQGAGQETQYF.

The chain uses TRBV10-1 and TRBJ1-2, with 7 bases that match TRBD1. Germline V gene sequence: CDR1 WNHNN, CDR2 SYGVQD (reference sequence). V was clipped by 2 bases and J by 6 bases; unmatched bases: 12. The CDR3 has 16 amino acids. CDR3 nucleotide sequence: TGCGCCAGCAGTGAGGCCGGGACAGCCTCTCCAAATGGCTACACCTTC. Amino acid sequence: CASSEAGTASPNGYTF.

J is TRBJ2-3 and V is TRBV7-3; 8 positions match TRBD2. CDR1 is SGHTA, CDR2 FQGTGA, per germline. The J segment lost 3 bases and the V segment lost 5 bases, leaving 10 bases of the junction unmatched. There are 16 residues in the CDR3. CDR3 region: CASSVSGTRGTDTQYF. The CDR3 region has the DNA TGTGCCAGCAGCGTCTCTGGGACTAGGGGAACAGATACGCAGTATTTT.

In the case of this clone: This CDR3 is also generated by other DNA sequences in the sample. This chain connects TRBV19 to TRBJ1-5; D unclear. In germline, CDR1 is LNHDA, CDR2 SQIVND (reference sequence). The V end lost 3 bases, the J end lost 4 bases, and 7 bases lay between the germline ends. The CDR3 has 13 residues. This CDR3 is CASSIRGNQPQHF. CDR3 nucleotides: TGTGCCAGTAGTATCCGGGGAAATCAGCCCCAGCATTTT.